A single sample gave rise to the 30 T cell receptor beta chains below, sequenced in a study of CD8+ T cells in alopecia areata. Investigators isolated RNA and reverse transcribed it into cDNA to act as the sequencing template. Assay: immunoSEQ multiplex PCR; the TCRdb copy retains only in-frame clones and omits some. The sample was found to contain 250,000 or so clones, and every one recurs. The authors sorted pooled cutaneous lymph node cells using CD4, CD8alpha, NKG2D, NKG2ACE and other markers. Sequencing was done on a sample of CD4+ T cells sorted from a lymph node. The receptors here all came from a C3H/HeJ mouse with alopecia areata. As its MHC haplotype, the strain has H2-k.

This clone was observed a few times. Any gene name here is a mouse gene name. The sequenced fragment ends 3 residues before the CDR3 boundary, so the rest is inferred from the germline J gene. The chain links TRBV19 to TRBJ1-6, with D uncertain. TRBJ1-6 is marked as an open reading frame, function uncertain. Germline V CDR1 and CDR2: FNHDT, SITEND (reference sequence). V was clipped by 6 bases and J by 4 bases, with 8 bases between them. The CDR3 is 13 residues long. The CDR3 is CASTQSYNSPLYF. CDR3 DNA, as far as it was read: TGTGCCAGCACACAGTCTTATAATTCGCCC.

Details on this clone: The genes and germline here are from mouse. The CDR3 end lies 4 residues beyond the end of the read and is filled in from the germline J gene. This chain connects TRBV17 to TRBJ2-1; 7 positions match TRBD1. This CDR3 region has 15 residues. The V and J ends lost 0 bases and 4 bases, in that order; junction bases with no gene match: 3. The germline V gene has CDR1 MNHDT and CDR2 YYDKIL. The CDR3 here is CASSREPGQYAEQFF. The CDR3 DNA, read in part, is TGTGCTAGCAGTAGAGAACCGGGACAGTATGCT.

On this clone: Genes here carry mouse names. This CDR3 is CASRLRGVAEQFF. The covered CDR3 bases are TGTGCCAGCAGACTCAGGGGAGTTGCT. The chain carries TRBV14 and TRBJ2-1; perhaps TRBD1 as D (6 bases). The read ends 4 residues shy of where the CDR3 ends; the end is completed using the germline J gene. The CDR3 loop spans 13 amino acids. The V gene's germline CDR1 is SGHDT and CDR2 FRDEAV. Between the trimmed V and J ends, which lost 5 bases and 6 bases, there was a span of 12 bases.

As regards this clone: The gene names here belong to mouse. Read coverage stops 4 residues before the CDR3 terminus; the germline J gene supplies the remainder. The chain is built from TRBV13-3 and TRBJ2-4, with 8 bases matching TRBD1. This CDR3 region has 16 residues. The J segment lost 2 bases and the V segment lost 5 bases, leaving 10 bases of the junction unmatched. Germline CDR1 NNHDY, CDR2 SYVADS. CDR3 in amino acids: CASRLQGAHTQNTLYF. CDR3 DNA, as far as it was read: TGTGCCAGCAGGCTTCAGGGGGCGCATACTCAAAAC.

In this sample, this clone turned up a few times. Mouse names are used for the genes. The read gets to within 4 residues of the CDR3 end, and the germline J gene fills in the rest. This sequence joins TRBV13-1 and TRBJ2-2, with no clear D. CDR3 size: 13 residues. Germline values: CDR1 NSHNY, CDR2 SYGAGN. Between the trimmed V and J ends, which lost 0 bases and 5 bases, there was a span of 5 bases. CDR3 sequence: CASSDEQTGQLYF. Partial CDR3 DNA: TGTGCCAGCAGTGATGAACAAACCGGG.

This clone appeared a few times. The germline and genes are mouse ones. The read terminates 4 residues before the CDR3 end, so the remaining end is supplied by the germline J gene. Other DNA variants within this sample encode the same CDR3. This sequence joins TRBV19 and TRBJ1-2; 7 bases are a match to TRBD1. The trim removed 4 bases at V and 0 bases at J, leaving 6 bases unmatched. In germline, CDR1 is FNHDT, CDR2 SITEND (reference sequence). There are 15 residues in the CDR3. The CDR3 sequence: CASSPRQGPNSDYTF. Incomplete CDR3 DNA: TGTGCCAGCAGTCCCCGACAGGGCCCAAACTCC.

This clone was recorded many times. Germline and genes here are mouse. The CDR3 goes on 4 residues after the read ends, and that part is filled in from the germline J gene. The chain employs TRBV17 and TRBJ1-1; TRBD1 might be the D (6 bases). Per germline, CDR1 MNHDT and CDR2 YYDKIL. The CDR3 runs 14 residues. The CDR3 reads CASSRDSGAREVFF. CDR3 bases read: TGTGCTAGCAGTAGAGATTCAGGGGCGCGA.

This clone showed up just a few times. All gene names here are mouse names. The sequence runs out 4 residues before the end of the CDR3; the remainder is reconstructed from the germline J gene. The J gene is TRBJ1-2, the V gene TRBV13-2, with a weak D call TRBD1 (6 bases). V was shortened by 5 bases and J by 0 bases, with 11 bases between the two germline ends. Germline values: CDR1 NNHNN, CDR2 SYGAGS (reference sequence). The CDR3 sequence is 14 residues long. CDR3 DNA (partial): TGTGCCAGCGGCCTGGGGGGCGCAAACTCC. Protein product: CASGLGGANS. The complete CDR3 protein is CASGLGGANSDYTF.

With respect to this clone: Here the gene names and germline are mouse. The CDR3 end falls 3 residues outside the read, so it is completed with the germline J gene. This chain joins TRBV19 and TRBJ1-6; tentative D call: TRBD1 (5 bases). TRBJ1-6 is given ORF status, its function remaining uncertain. The CDR3 covers 14 residues. The V and J ends lost 2 bases and 3 bases respectively, with 6 bases between them. CDR1 and CDR2 (germline): FNHDT, SITEND (reference sequence). CDR3 DNA, as far as it was read: TGTGCCAGCAGTATGGGGGACTATAATTCGCCC. Its protein product is CASSMGDYNSP. The entire CDR3 protein reads CASSMGDYNSPLYF.

This clone has only a few counts. The germline and genes are mouse ones. Coverage ceases 4 residues before the CDR3 finishes, and the germline J gene fills in the end. The genes are TRBV19 and TRBJ2-3, with 7 bases that match TRBD2. The CDR3 extends over 15 amino acids. The V gene end was trimmed by 7 bases and the J gene end by 0 bases; junction bases not matched to a gene: 8. CDR1 and CDR2 from the germline V gene are FNHDT and SITEND (reference sequence). The CDR3 loop reads CASSGTVSSAETLYF. CDR3 DNA (partial): TGTGCCAGCTCCGGGACTGTCTCTAGTGCAGAA.

With regard to this clone: Mouse gene names apply. Read sequence stops 4 residues before the CDR3 end, and the germline J gene provides the missing end. The rearrangement links TRBV1 to TRBJ1-1; 8 bases map to TRBD1. Unmatched junction bases numbered 9, after V lost 0 bases and J lost 0 bases. The germline gives CDR1 NSQYPW, CDR2 LRSPGD (reference sequence). The CDR3 is 18 amino acids. This CDR3 reads CTCSAEIGTGPSNTEVFF. The covered CDR3 bases are TGCACCTGCAGTGCAGAGATAGGGACAGGCCCCTCAAACACA.

As for this clone: Mouse names are used for the genes. Sequencing ends 4 residues short of the CDR3 end; the germline J gene provides the rest. The rearrangement uses TRBV19 and TRBJ2-7; 11 bases fit TRBD2. This CDR3 is built from 16 residues. Trimming cost V 6 bases and J 0 bases; bases outside gene matches: 8. From germline, CDR1 is FNHDT and CDR2 SITEND (reference sequence). Partial CDR3 DNA: TGTGCCAGCAATCCGACTGGGGGGGGAAGCTCCTAT. Residues: CASNPTGGGSSY. The CDR3 in its entirety is CASNPTGGGSSYEQYF.

This clone was counted a few times. Gene and germline names: mouse. The read gets to within 4 residues of the CDR3 end, and the germline J gene fills in the rest. The chain has TRBV31 and TRBJ1-1; 8 bases are shared with TRBD1. The germline CDR1 and CDR2 sequences are GKSSPN and SITVG. The CDR3 sequence is 14 residues long. CDR3 loop: CAWSHTGGDGEVFF. CDR3 DNA, as far as it was read: TGTGCCTGGAGCCATACAGGGGGTGATGGA.

To note about this clone: Here the gene names and germline are mouse. The CDR3 end lies 4 residues beyond the end of the read and is filled in from the germline J gene. This chain connects TRBV5 to TRBJ2-5; D gene uncertain. Germline V lookup: CDR1 LGHNA, CDR2 YNLKQL (reference sequence). The CDR3 spans 16 residues. Deletions cut 1 base from V and 0 bases from J, with 11 bases between. CDR3 DNA (partial): TGTGCCAGCAGCCAAGTCCCACAAAATAACCAAGAC. Translated, it gives CASSQVPQNNQD. The entire CDR3 protein is CASSQVPQNNQDTQYF.

Of note for this clone: Gene names denote mouse genes. The sequenced fragment ends 4 residues before the CDR3 boundary, so the rest is inferred from the germline J gene. The gene calls are TRBV13-2 and TRBJ1-1, with D maybe TRBD1 (6 bases). The germline V gene has CDR1 NNHNN and CDR2 SYGAGS (reference sequence). The CDR3 loop spans 14 amino acids. Trimming cost V 4 bases and J 4 bases, with 14 bases left between them. The sequenced part of the CDR3 DNA is TGTGCCAGCGGTCACCGGGGGGGCGGCACA. Encoded protein: CASGHRGGGT. The whole CDR3 reads CASGHRGGGTEVFF.

This clone was counted only a few times. Mouse names are used for the genes. The read ends 3 residues shy of where the CDR3 ends; the end is completed using the germline J gene. J is TRBJ1-6 and V is TRBV13-2; 7 bases map to TRBD1. TRBJ1-6 is reported as an ORF; its role is uncertain. The CDR3 runs 13 residues. The ends lost 6 bases at V and 4 bases at J; junction bases unmatched: 1. Per the germline V gene, CDR1 is NNHNN and CDR2 is SYGAGS (reference sequence). The CDR3 protein is CASAQGYNSPLYF. CDR3 bases read: TGTGCCAGCGCACAGGGGTATAATTCGCCC.

As concerns this clone: The genes are named according to mouse. The read ends 4 residues early relative to the CDR3; the germline J gene fills the gap. Distinct nucleotide sequences in the sample also encode this CDR3. The J gene is TRBJ1-2, the V gene TRBV31; TRBD1 matches at 7 bases. J lost 4 bases, V lost 3 bases, and 5 bases had no gene match. The CDR3 covers 13 residues. Germline V gene sequence: CDR1 GKSSPN, CDR2 SITVG. The sequenced part of the CDR3 DNA is TGTGCCTGGAGCCTACAGGGGAGCTCC. Its translation is CAWSLQGSS. The whole CDR3 sequence is CAWSLQGSSDYTF.

Comment on this clone: Germline and genes here are mouse. The read gets to within 4 residues of the CDR3 end, and the germline J gene fills in the rest. The chain recombines TRBV1 with TRBJ2-5; 8 nucleotides agree with TRBD2. CDR1 NSQYPW and CDR2 LRSPGD come from the germline V gene (reference sequence). This CDR3 contains 16 residues. The junction had 3 bases not matched to a gene; V was cut back by 1 base and J by 0 bases. Partial CDR3 DNA: TGCACCTGCAGTGCAGGTGGGGGGGGGAACCAAGAC. The encoded protein is CTCSAGGGGNQD. The CDR3 in full is CTCSAGGGGNQDTQYF.

Details on this clone: Gene names are the mouse ones. The CDR3 end is not reached by the read, which stops 4 residues before it; the germline J gene fills it in. The V and J genes are TRBV13-1 and TRBJ1-1, with D perhaps TRBD1 (5 bases). There are 14 residues in the CDR3. The germline V gene encodes CDR1 NSHNY and CDR2 SYGAGN. Trimming removed 2 bases from V and 0 bases from J, with 8 bases in between. The part of the CDR3 DNA that was read is TGTGCCAGCAGTGACCCACAGGCAAACACA. Translating gives CASSDPQANT. The CDR3 in full is CASSDPQANTEVFF.

This clone was recorded at least ten times. Gene names and germline refer to mouse. Read data end 4 residues before the CDR3 end; the end is taken from the germline J gene. This chain connects TRBV14 to TRBJ2-7; D is perhaps TRBD1 (5 bases). The CDR3 consists of 13 residues. Germline loops: CDR1 SGHDT, CDR2 FRDEAV. Between the trimmed V and J ends, which lost 3 bases and 2 bases, there was a span of 9 bases. CDR3 DNA (partial): TGTGCCAGCAGTTCGAGACAGCCCTAT. Translating gives CASSSRQPY. The full CDR3 protein reads CASSSRQPYEQYF.

The sample holds a few counts of this clone. The genes and germline here are from mouse. The observed sequence ends 4 residues before the CDR3 terminus, with the missing tail filled in from the germline J gene. This sequence joins TRBV13-1 and TRBJ2-2; D might be TRBD1 (6 bases). CDR3 length: 14 residues. Germline V gene lookup returns CDR1 NSHNY and CDR2 SYGAGN. Between the trimmed V and J ends, which lost 7 bases and 0 bases, there was a span of 10 bases. CDR3 loop: CASQGPANTGQLYF. The DNA read from the CDR3 is TGTGCCAGCCAGGGGCCTGCAAACACCGGG.

With respect to this clone: Gene names refer to mouse genes. From the germline J gene comes the end of the CDR3, since the read stops 4 residues before it. The identical CDR3 is also encoded by other nucleotide sequences in the sample. V is TRBV19 and J is TRBJ2-1, with no clear D. The CDR3 is made up of 12 amino acids. Germline V gene sequence: CDR1 FNHDT, CDR2 SITEND (reference sequence). V was shortened by 2 bases and J by 5 bases, with 5 bases between the two germline ends. Here the CDR3 reads CASSIWDAEQFF. CDR3 DNA, as far as it was read: TGTGCCAGCAGTATTTGGGATGCT.

In the case of this clone: Here the gene names and germline are mouse. The read terminates 4 residues ahead of where the CDR3 ends, so the germline J gene completes it. The chain is built from TRBV19 and TRBJ1-2, with a weak D call TRBD1 (5 bases). Germline values: CDR1 FNHDT, CDR2 SITEND (reference sequence). Trimming left V 4 bases short and J 3 bases short, with 7 bases between. The CDR3 runs 12 residues. The CDR3 spells CASSLGDSDYTF. The DNA read from the CDR3 is TGTGCCAGCAGTTTAGGGGACTCC.

To note about this clone: Gene names denote mouse genes. The read ends 4 residues early relative to the CDR3; the germline J gene fills the gap. The sample carries other DNA sequences with the same CDR3. The genes are TRBV31 and TRBJ2-5; 8 bases match TRBD2. In germline, CDR1 is GKSSPN, CDR2 SITVG. The CDR3 is made up of 14 amino acids. CDR3 region: CAWSLAGGKDTQYF. The sequenced part of the CDR3 DNA is TGTGCCTGGAGTCTAGCTGGGGGGAAAGAC.

With regard to this clone: The genes and germline here are from mouse. Sequencing ends 4 residues short of the CDR3 end; the germline J gene provides the rest. The chain links TRBV1 to TRBJ2-2; 9 bases match TRBD1. CDR3 length: 14 residues. Trimming cost V 5 bases and J 4 bases; bases outside gene matches: 2. Germline V lookup: CDR1 NSQYPW, CDR2 LRSPGD (reference sequence). The chain's CDR3 is CTCSTTGGTGQLYF. CDR3 bases read: TGCACCTGCAGTACGACAGGGGGCACCGGG.

As concerns this clone: Mouse gene names apply. The read ends 4 residues shy of where the CDR3 ends; the end is completed using the germline J gene. The chain combines TRBV13-3 with TRBJ2-3; TRBD2 agrees at 8 bases. V was clipped by 5 bases and J by 0 bases; unmatched bases: 5. This CDR3 comprises 15 residues. The V gene's germline CDR1 is NNHDY and CDR2 SYVADS. The sequenced CDR3 bases are TGTGCCAGCAGCAACTGGGGGTCTAGTGCAGAA. This encodes CASSNWGSSAE. The whole CDR3 sequence is CASSNWGSSAETLYF.

Regarding this clone: All gene names here are mouse names. The observed sequence ends 4 residues before the CDR3 terminus, with the missing tail filled in from the germline J gene. This chain joins TRBV13-1 and TRBJ1-2; tentative D call: TRBD1 (5 bases). This CDR3 comprises 16 residues. With 0 bases removed from V and 0 bases from J, the gap between germline ends came to 12 bases. Germline V CDR1 and CDR2: NSHNY, SYGAGN. This chain's CDR3 is CASSDAAQGSNSDYTF. The CDR3 DNA, read in part, is TGTGCCAGCAGTGATGCAGCCCAGGGATCAAACTCC.

This clone turned up a few times. The gene names here belong to mouse. The CDR3 end falls 4 residues outside the read, so it is completed with the germline J gene. The same CDR3 also results from other DNA sequences found in this sample. The V call is TRBV17, the J call TRBJ1-1; D ambiguous. The CDR3 extends over 11 amino acids. V lost 8 bases and J lost 1, with 5 bases in between. Germline-derived CDR1 and CDR2 are MNHDT and YYDKIL. CDR3 bases read: TGTGCTAGCCGACAAAACACA. This translates into CASRQNT. The complete CDR3 protein is CASRQNTEVFF. Full variable domain (outside the CDR3, taken from reference TRBV17 and TRBJ1-1): DTTVKQNPRYKLARVGKPVNLICSQTMNHDTMYWYQKKPNQAPKLLLFYYDKILNREADTFEKFQSSRPNNSFCSLYIGSAGLEYSAMYLCASRQNTEVFFGKGTRLTVV.

This clone was found a few times. The genes and germline here are from mouse. With the read ending 4 residues before the CDR3 end, the germline J gene is used to fill in that end. This rearrangement joins TRBV19 to TRBJ2-2; 10 nucleotides align to TRBD2. The CDR3 runs to 17 residues. Germline-derived CDR1 and CDR2 are FNHDT and SITEND (reference sequence). J was trimmed by 0 bases and V by 4 bases; bases with no gene match: 6. The CDR3 spells CASSPGTGASNTGQLYF. The sequenced part of the CDR3 DNA is TGTGCCAGCAGTCCCGGGACTGGGGCCTCAAACACCGGG.

This clone was counted a few times. Mouse germline and gene names are used. The read finishes 3 residues shy of the CDR3 end, and the germline J gene is used to complete it. At the DNA level, this CDR3 is encoded by other sequences in the same sample as well. The chain combines TRBV13-3 with TRBJ1-6, with a possible D match to TRBD1 (5 bases). TRBJ1-6 is labeled an ORF, and its function is uncertain. Trimming left V 3 bases short and J 4 bases short, with 11 bases between. CDR1 NNHDY and CDR2 SYVADS come from the germline V gene. CDR3 length: 15 residues. The CDR3 is CASSVTGGYNSPLYF. The DNA read from the CDR3 is TGTGCCAGCAGTGTCACAGGAGGATATAATTCGCCC.